The T cell receptor beta chain under discussion was sequenced for a study of blood T cell repertoires in COVID-19. About the study: T cells, B-cell-depleted T cells, or PBMCs provided the cDNA or gDNA that served as material.

CDR1 is SGHKS and CDR2 is YYEKEE in the germline V gene (reference sequence). This CDR3 region has 17 residues. V shed 0 bases and J 3 bases; nucleotides not matched to a gene: 9. Original methodology: Reference gene primer amplification in the assay estimated nucleated cell counts. Libraries were prepared by immunoSEQ multiplex PCR; TCRdb keeps only in-frame clonotypes and omits some of them. V and J calls plus clone size are reproduced from that table; the DNA served to infer D and trimming. This sample has about 250,000 clones, with roughly 88% found just once. Patients from Seattle were sampled longitudinally, starting during active infection.

This clonotype was sampled from a woman in her thirties with COVID-19, enrolled during active disease. Sequenced material: peripheral blood. This sequence joins TRBV5-5 and TRBJ1-2; 9 bases are shared with TRBD1. CDR3 loop: CASSLGDRVYVDYGYTF. In nucleotides, the CDR3 is TGTGCCAGCAGCTTGGGGGACAGGGTTTACGTGGACTATGGCTACACCTTC.